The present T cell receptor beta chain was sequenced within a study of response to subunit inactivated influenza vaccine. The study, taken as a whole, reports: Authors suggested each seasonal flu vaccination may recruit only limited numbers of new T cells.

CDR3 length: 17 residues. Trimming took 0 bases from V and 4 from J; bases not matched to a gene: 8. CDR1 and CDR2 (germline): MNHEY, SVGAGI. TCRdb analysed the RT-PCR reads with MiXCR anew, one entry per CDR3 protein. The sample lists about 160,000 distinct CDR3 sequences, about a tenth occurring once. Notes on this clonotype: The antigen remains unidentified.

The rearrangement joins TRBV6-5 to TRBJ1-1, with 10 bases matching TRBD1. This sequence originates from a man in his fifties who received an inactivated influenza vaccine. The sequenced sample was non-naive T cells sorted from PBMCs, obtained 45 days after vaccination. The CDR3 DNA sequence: TGTGCCAGCAGTTACTCGACAGGGGGCAAATGGGTCACTGAAGCTTTCTTT. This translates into CASSYSTGGKWVTEAFF.